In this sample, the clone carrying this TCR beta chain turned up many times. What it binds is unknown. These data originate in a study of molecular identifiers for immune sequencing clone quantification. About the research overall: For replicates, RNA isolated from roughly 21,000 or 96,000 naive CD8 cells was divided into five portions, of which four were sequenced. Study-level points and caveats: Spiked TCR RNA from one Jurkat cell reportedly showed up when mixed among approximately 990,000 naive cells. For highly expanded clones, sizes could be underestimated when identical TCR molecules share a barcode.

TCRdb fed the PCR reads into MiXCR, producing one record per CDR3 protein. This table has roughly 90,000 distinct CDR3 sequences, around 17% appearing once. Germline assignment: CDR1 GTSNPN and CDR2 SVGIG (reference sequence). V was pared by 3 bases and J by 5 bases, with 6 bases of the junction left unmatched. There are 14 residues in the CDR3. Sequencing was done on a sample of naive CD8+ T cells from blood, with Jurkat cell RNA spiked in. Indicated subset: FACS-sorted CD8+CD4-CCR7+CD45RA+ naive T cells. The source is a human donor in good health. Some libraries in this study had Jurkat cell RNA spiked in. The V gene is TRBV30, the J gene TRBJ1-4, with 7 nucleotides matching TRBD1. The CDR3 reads CAWSKARGNEKLFF. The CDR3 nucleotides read TGTGCCTGGAGCAAGGCCAGGGGGAATGAAAAACTGTTTTTT.